The entry below gives a single TCR beta chain sequence along with its context. This clone was seen a few times. What this receptor recognizes is not known. Base quality data are lacking; no much larger clone is found one base away. This sample was taken from a study of somatic mutations in cytotoxic T cells in rheumatoid arthritis (dated by TCRdb to 2017 to 2019). At the level of the whole study: Some V beta antibody-stained T-cell populations were flow-sorted on a FACSAria II or Sony SH800 at nearly 100% purity, and sorted V beta1+ cells also underwent TCRB sequencing. Whether expanded CD8+ T-cell clones in untreated, newly diagnosed rheumatoid arthritis carry somatic mutations was the study question, and clonality was characterized with TCRB deep sequencing. For 60 to 80 rheumatoid arthritis patients and 20 or so healthy controls, TCRB deep sequencing was carried out. Median age was essentially the same in the patient group and the control group.

The approximately 20 healthy controls were blood donors whose buffy coats were used; they had a median age of approximately 61 years (range roughly 20-75), and over 50% were female. CD4+ and CD8+ cells were isolated by positive magnetic bead selection on an AutoMACS, and purity was checked by flow cytometry. Isolation of peripheral blood mononuclear cells was done through Ficoll-Paque PLUS density gradient separation. DNA was extracted from CD4-enriched, CD8-enriched or PBMC samples with Nucleospin Tissue or Tissue XS kits and quantified with a Qubit 2.0 fluorometer. Genomic DNA underwent TCRB CDR3 sequencing using the immunoSEQ assay. Per the source publication's procedure: Analyses were restricted to productive TCRB rearrangements. Clonality was calculated as a Shannon entropy-based productive clonality index, and a clone was defined by a unique TCRB CDR3 sequence. Repertoire overlap between two samples was calculated from the template counts of each clone relative to total templates per sample. Flow cytometry-measured V-gene usage correlated with V-gene usage from TCRB sequencing, with a Spearman r of 0.61. TCRdb stores this immuneACCESS table with in-frame sequences only. Part of the clones is absent; in the studies checked, under half of the shortfall reflects unresolved V genes, and no reason is known for the rest. The V and J calls and clone size are taken from that table; D and trimming were inferred from the DNA. The sample table contains roughly 20,000 clones; only one count was recorded for 86% of them. The ten largest account for around 14% of the sample.

The CDR3 spans 14 residues, from the cysteine through the phenylalanine. The kept DNA is CDR3 alone, 42 bases in frame from the first base. Cut back by 1 base and 1 base, the V and J ends lie 8 bases apart. In the germline V gene (reference sequence), CDR1 corresponds to SGHNT and CDR2 to YYREEE. Overall results and qualifications from the work: There was no significant difference in CD8+ T-cell clonality between rheumatoid arthritis patients and age-matched healthy controls. CD8+ clonality increased with age in patients (Spearman r ~ 0.5) but not in healthy controls. The expanded CD8+ clones had unknown antigen targets, and not appearing in virus-specific databases did not rule out that they were virus-specific. No adjustment for multiple comparisons was made for the slight TRBV07 underrepresentation in patients. In 8 out of 65 patients, more than 20% of CD8+ cells belonged to the largest CD8+ clone, while several identical CD8+ TCRB sequences were shared between blood and synovial fluid.

The sequence was collected from a man aged 35-49 years in good health. The chain is assembled from TRBV5-4 and TRBJ1-1; too little of a D gene remains to name it. Sequencing input: CD8+ T cells sorted from blood. The encoded CDR3 is CASSLRGGNTEAFF. The nucleotide sequence is TGTGCCAGCAGCTTGAGAGGCGGGAACACTGAAGCTTTCTTT. Joined to the reference TRBV5-4 and TRBJ1-1 proteins, this CDR3 gives the full variable domain: ETGVTQSPTHLIKTRGQQVTLRCSSQSGHNTVSWYQQALGQGPQFIFQYYREEENGRGNFPPRFSGLQFPNYSSELNVNALELDDSALYLCASSLRGGNTEAFFGQGTRLTVV.